The subject of this entry is one T cell receptor beta chain. Its matching antigen is unknown. The sample belongs to a study of glioma-infiltrating T cells after dendritic cell vaccination. Only patients with spare fresh-frozen tumor and over two years of follow-up were included. The CDR3 spans 14 residues. V was shortened by 3 bases and J by 6 bases, with 12 bases between the two germline ends. CDR1 and CDR2 (germline): WSHSY, SAAADI. Study outcomes and limitations: The cohort had few patients with full blood and tumor sets.

The assay was immunoSEQ multiplex PCR, and TCRdb's table has in-frame clones only and misses some. The data hold tens of thousands of clones, with about 86% observed a single time. The J gene is TRBJ1-5, the V gene TRBV10-2; D is unresolved. The origin of this receptor is a human donor with glioblastoma. Sequenced material: blood, taken before dendritic cell vaccination. CDR3 region: CASSEAGSGQPQHF. Written as DNA, the CDR3 is TGCGCCAGCAGTGAAGCGGGGTCCGGTCAGCCCCAGCATTTT.